The 8 T cell receptor beta chains presented below share a single source sample, sequenced in a study of T cell responses to AZD1222 COVID-19 vaccine. Libraries were prepared by immunoSEQ multiplex PCR; TCRdb keeps only in-frame clonotypes and omits some of them. The sample lists 150,000 to 200,000 clones, 88% occurring once. The sequencing here drew on peripheral blood, taken 28 days after the second AZD1222 dose. The receptors here all came from an adult who received the AZD1222 COVID-19 vaccine.

The CDR3 here is CASRPGSNQPQHF. The CDR3, as DNA: TGTGCCAGCAGACCAGGTAGCAATCAGCCCCAGCATTTT. The V gene is TRBV28, the J gene TRBJ1-5; the D is unclear. CDR1 MDHEN and CDR2 SYDVKM come from the germline V gene. The V end lost 6 bases, the J end lost 0 bases, and 6 bases lay between the germline ends. The CDR3 sequence is 13 residues long.

The rearrangement links TRBV28 to TRBJ1-2, with 8 bases lining up with TRBD1. The CDR3 totals 14 residues. V shed 4 bases and J 7 bases; nucleotides not matched to a gene: 8. Germline values: CDR1 MDHEN, CDR2 SYDVKM. CDR3 sequence (DNA): TGTGCCAGCAGTTCCGGGACAGGTCTAAGTGGCTACACCTTC. Translation: CASSSGTGLSGYTF.

V usage is TRBV4-2 and J usage is TRBJ2-7; D call uncertain. The germline V gene has CDR1 LGHNA and CDR2 YNFKEQ. Trimming removed 1 base from V and 7 bases from J, with 11 bases in between. This CDR3 comprises 13 residues. CDR3 nucleotides: TGTGCCAGCAGCCAAGGGGTCGGATGGGAGCAGTACTTC. Its protein is CASSQGVGWEQYF.

This chain uses TRBV5-5 with TRBJ2-2, with TRBD1 identical over 8 bases. This CDR3 spans 15 amino acids. Germline V CDR1 and CDR2: SGHKS, YYEKEE (reference sequence). V gave up 0 bases and J gave up 7 bases; unmatched junction bases: 5. The CDR3 DNA is TGTGCCAGCAGCTTGGGAGACAGGGGACTCGGGGAGCTGTTTTTT. Translated, it gives CASSLGDRGLGELFF.

CDR3 protein: CASSLGADYGYTF. CDR3 sequence (DNA): TGTGCCAGCAGCTTGGGGGCAGACTATGGCTACACCTTC. The chain has TRBV5-8 and TRBJ1-2, with D uncertain. V gave up 0 bases and J gave up 3 bases, with 6 bases separating them. Germline V gives CDR1 SGHTS, CDR2 YDEGEE. This CDR3 has 13 amino acids.

In DNA, the CDR3 is TGCGCCAGCAGCTTCGGGGCGACGGGGGTCCCTTACGAGCAGTACTTC. Its protein is CASSFGATGVPYEQYF. V usage is TRBV5-1 and J usage is TRBJ2-7; weak D call: TRBD2 (6 bases). This CDR3 has 16 amino acids. CDR1 is SGHRS, CDR2 YFSETQ, per germline. With 2 bases removed from V and 4 bases from J, the gap between germline ends came to 19 bases.

The chain has TRBV4-1 and TRBJ1-1; 7 bases agree with TRBD1. The V segment lost 5 bases and the J segment 0 bases; nucleotides outside the gene matches: 9. The germline gives CDR1 MGHRA, CDR2 YSYEKL. This CDR3 comprises 16 residues. The CDR3 sequence: CASSGARGLLNTEAFF. CDR3 in DNA: TGCGCCAGCAGCGGAGCAAGGGGGCTCTTGAACACTGAAGCTTTCTTT.

This chain uses TRBV6-5 with TRBJ1-1; TRBD1 might be the D (6 bases). V lost 6 bases to trimming and J lost 2 bases, with 16 bases between them. In germline, CDR1 is MNHEY, CDR2 SVGAGI. The CDR3 length is 15 residues. For the CDR3, the DNA is TGTGCCAGCAGATTGGGTTGGACAGCTAACACTGAAGCTTTCTTT. Protein: CASRLGWTANTEAFF.